Below are 17 T cell receptor beta chains sequenced from a single sample in a study of blood T cells in healthy people across ages. A sample-barcoded 5' primer and a J-beta primer mix were used in a second PCR of about 7 to 12 cycles. TCRdb reanalysed the 5' RACE reads using MiXCR and keeps one entry per CDR3 protein. The table lists more than 1 million distinct CDR3 sequences, 40% to 55% of them singletons. Sequencing was carried out using blood. Receptors were obtained from a woman between 55 and 75 years old in good health.

This clonotype was observed a single time. The rearrangement links TRBV2 to TRBJ2-5, with D perhaps TRBD1 or TRBD2 (5 bases each). V gave up 8 bases and J gave up 0 bases, with 13 bases separating them. The CDR3 totals 14 residues. Germline CDR1 and CDR2: SNHLY and FYNNEI. For the CDR3, the DNA is TGTGCCAGCCGGCCCGGGACGTACCAAGAGACCCAGTACTTC. Translating gives CASRPGTYQETQYF.

The V gene is TRBV29-1, the J gene TRBJ2-2; 15 bases fit TRBD2. The V segment lost 7 bases and the J segment 6 bases; nucleotides outside the gene matches: 3. Germline CDR1 SQVTM, CDR2 ANQGSEA. The CDR3 runs to 14 residues. CDR3 nucleotide sequence: TGCAGCGGCGGACTAGCGGGAGGGGCCGGGGAGCTGTTTTTT. Its translation is CSGGLAGGAGELFF.

There are a few counts of this clonotype. The chain has TRBV5-1 and TRBJ1-2; TRBD1 matches 8 bases. The CDR3 sequence is 16 residues long. Germline V gene sequence: CDR1 SGHRS, CDR2 YFSETQ. With 2 bases clipped from V and 1 base from J, the junction kept 7 bases outside the gene matches. DNA of the CDR3: TGCGCCAGCAGCTTTACAGGGGGACAGAATAACTATGGCTACACCTTC. As protein: CASSFTGGQNNYGYTF.

The chain combines TRBV29-1 with TRBJ2-1; 13 nucleotides agree with TRBD2. The CDR3 contains 15 residues. Germline V gene sequence: CDR1 SQVTM, CDR2 ANQGSEA. V shed 6 bases, J shed 9 bases, and the junction held 11 bases outside the gene matches. DNA of the CDR3: TGCAGCGTCGGGACTAGCGGGGTCCCCGGAGGTGAGCAGTTCTTC. Its translation is CSVGTSGVPGGEQFF.

This chain links TRBV20-1 with TRBJ2-1; D remains unclear. Trimming removed 2 bases from V and 4 bases from J, with 21 bases in between. The CDR3 spans 17 residues. From germline, CDR1 is DFQATT and CDR2 SNEGSKA (reference sequence). The CDR3 spells CSARSPSASARYNEQFF. The CDR3 nucleotides read TGCAGTGCTAGATCCCCCTCGGCTAGTGCAAGATACAATGAGCAGTTCTTC.

A remark on this clonotype: Given a much more abundant clone one base away, this may be a read error. The V call is TRBV30, the J call TRBJ2-3, with 7 bases matching TRBD1. The length of the CDR3 is 14 residues. Looked up from germline, CDR1 is GTSNPN and CDR2 is SVGIG (reference sequence). CDR3 in DNA: TGTACCTGGAGGACAGGTCCACACGGAGATACGCAGTATTTT. It specifies CTWRTGPHGDTQYF. Looking up the rest from reference TRBV30 and TRBJ2-3 gives the full variable domain: SQTIHQWPATLVQPVGSPLSLECTVEGTSNPNLYWYRQAAGRGLQLLFYSVGIGQISSEVPQNLSASRPQDRQFILSSKKLLLSDSGFYLCTWRTGPHGDTQYFGPGTRLTVL.

CDR3: CASSLEVGGAQYF. CDR3 nucleotide sequence: TGTGCCAGCAGCTTAGAGGTGGGAGGGGCCCAGTACTTC. This sequence joins TRBV7-3 and TRBJ2-5, with 7 bases that match TRBD2. The CDR3 sequence is 13 residues long. Germline CDR1 and CDR2: SGHTA and FQGTGA. The V segment lost 2 bases and the J segment 9 bases; nucleotides outside the gene matches: 6.

The chain has TRBV14 and TRBJ2-1; TRBD2 agrees at 10 bases. Germline values: CDR1 SGHDN, CDR2 FVKESK. V lost 0 bases and J lost 3; bases outside the gene matches: 11. CDR3 length: 19 residues. CDR3 in DNA: TGTGCCAGCAGCCAAGATCTTGTAGCTCGGACTAGCGGCTACAATGAGCAGTTCTTC. Its translation is CASSQDLVARTSGYNEQFF.

This sequence joins TRBV11-2 and TRBJ2-4; D may correspond to TRBD1 or TRBD2 (5 bases each). This CDR3 comprises 18 residues. The V gene's germline CDR1 is SGHAT and CDR2 FQNNGV. V lost 5 bases and J lost 1, with 21 bases in between. Here the CDR3 reads CASSPGRGAPGAKNIQYF. The CDR3, as DNA: TGTGCCAGCAGCCCCGGCCGAGGGGCGCCCGGGGCCAAAAACATTCAGTACTTC.

The table lists this clonotype with a few counts. The V call is TRBV13, the J call TRBJ2-5; D gene uncertain. The CDR3 runs 13 residues. V lost 3 bases, J lost 5 bases, and 10 bases lay in between. Per germline, CDR1 PRHDT and CDR2 FYEKMQ (reference sequence). Here the CDR3 reads CASSFDREETQYF. CDR3 bases: TGTGCCAGCAGCTTTGATCGAGAGGAGACCCAGTACTTC. Together with reference TRBV13 and TRBJ2-5, the CDR3 gives the full variable domain: AAGVIQSPRHLIKEKRETATLKCYPIPRHDTVYWYQQGPGQDPQFLISFYEKMQSDKGSIPDRFSAQQFSDYHSELNMSSLELGDSALYFCASSFDREETQYFGPGTRLLVL.

This clonotype was observed many times. This chain links TRBV12-3 or TRBV12-4 with TRBJ2-7; D is uncertain. Deletions cut 5 bases from V and 0 bases from J, with 8 bases between. This CDR3 is 13 amino acids long. The CDR3 protein is CASSPSGSYEQYF. The DNA of the CDR3 is TGTGCCAGCAGTCCATCGGGCTCCTACGAGCAGTACTTC.

This clonotype was found a few times. The chain couples TRBV9 to TRBJ2-7, with TRBD2 matching 7 bases. The CDR3 consists of 14 residues. Germline CDR1 SGDLS, CDR2 YYNGEE. Unmatched junction bases numbered 6, after V lost 1 base and J lost 5 bases. The CDR3 reads CASSVRGVSDEQYF. Here the CDR3 DNA reads TGTGCCAGCAGCGTACGGGGGGTTAGCGACGAGCAGTACTTC.

The chain carries TRBV9 and TRBJ2-1; TRBD2 matches 10 bases. The germline V gene encodes CDR1 SGDLS and CDR2 YYNGEE. The V and J ends lost 1 base and 9 bases, in that order; junction bases with no gene match: 4. The CDR3 is 14 residues long. The CDR3: CASSVSLAGAEQFF. The DNA of the CDR3 is TGTGCCAGCAGCGTAAGTCTAGCGGGAGCTGAGCAGTTCTTC.

In its sample, this clonotype was seen once. A much larger clone sits a single nucleotide away, making a read error possible. The chain joins TRBV6-2 or TRBV6-3 to TRBJ2-1; no definite D call. Germline CDR1 reads MNHEY; CDR2 reads SVGEGT. The V gene lost 6 bases and the J gene lost 0 bases, with 9 bases spanning the gap. CDR3 size: 14 residues. As DNA, the CDR3 is TGTGCCAGCAGCCACACGGACTCCTACAATGAGCAGTTCTTC. This gives the protein CASSHTDSYNEQFF.

The V gene is TRBV24-1, the J gene TRBJ1-2, with no clear D. V was pared by 5 bases and J by 4 bases, with 10 bases between. The CDR3 is 13 residues long. The germline gives CDR1 KGHDR, CDR2 SFDVKD. DNA of the CDR3: TGTGCCACCAGTGCCCCCGGGGTCTATGGCTACACCTTC. It codes for CATSAPGVYGYTF.

The rearrangement uses TRBV6-6 and TRBJ1-1; D remains ambiguous. Germline values: CDR1 MNHNY, CDR2 SVGAGI (reference sequence). V lost 0 bases and J 0 bases, leaving 14 bases between the germline ends. The CDR3 runs 17 residues. This chain's CDR3 is CASSYSFIPELNTEAFF. CDR3 bases: TGTGCCAGCAGTTACTCTTTCATTCCAGAACTGAACACTGAAGCTTTCTTT.

The chain has TRBV7-9 and TRBJ2-5; 7 positions match TRBD1. Losses at the gene ends were 5 bases for V and 7 bases for J; bases not matched to a gene: 22. From germline, CDR1 is SEHNR and CDR2 FQNEAQ (reference sequence). This CDR3 spans 18 amino acids. CDR3 DNA sequence: TGTGCCAGCAGCCCTCGACAGGGATCGTCCCGGAGTTCGGGGACCCAGTACTTC. Translation: CASSPRQGSSRSSGTQYF.